The TCR beta chain described here comes from a study of T cells in localized non-small cell lung cancer. Profiled with immunoSEQ multiplex PCR; TCRdb holds only in-frame clones, not every one. There are approximately 140,000 clones in the sample; 89% occur only once, and over 1.5% lies in the top ten. Germline assignment: CDR1 SGHNT and CDR2 YENEEA. The CDR3 consists of 11 residues. V dropped 8 bases and J dropped 4; count of bases not matched to a gene: 1. This TCR was sampled from an older female donor with stage I lung adenocarcinoma. The rearrangement joins TRBV11-3 to TRBJ2-7, with 8 nucleotides matching TRBD1. Sequenced here: peripheral blood, sampled before any cancer treatment. The CDR3 coding sequence is TGTGCCAGCGGACAGGGTTACGAGCAGTACTTC. This sequence encodes CASGQGYEQYF.